The rows below give T cell receptor beta chains drawn from one sample of a study of blood T cells in healthy people across ages. TCRdb redid the calling of the 5' RACE reads with MiXCR, one entry per CDR3 protein. The data contain 1.5 million to 2 million distinct CDR3 sequences, 28% of them singletons. The sample was blood. These receptors originate from a woman aged 25-40 years in good health. The CDR3 runs from the conserved cysteine through the conserved F or W. D genes are given only for firm matches. The listing skips clone size in some rows; elsewhere it reads once, few, many or a size class.

size,J,V,D,CDR3,DNA
few,TRBJ2-1,TRBV6-1,TRBD2,CATKRETYNEQFF,TGTGCCACCAAGCGGGAGACCTACAATGAGCAGTTCTTC
-,TRBJ2-1,TRBV20-1,-,CSARDIRDVNEQFF,TGCAGTGCTAGAGATATCCGGGATGTCAATGAGCAGTTCTTC
-,TRBJ2-3,TRBV7-3,-,CAGSSIAASTDTQYF,TGTGCCGGCAGTTCCATAGCGGCTAGCACAGATACGCAGTATTTT
once,TRBJ1-1,TRBV19,-,CASGTGLSEAFF,TGTGCCAGTGGGACCGGGCTGTCTGAAGCTTTCTTT
-,TRBJ2-7,TRBV18,-,CASSPPAVQYEQYF,TGTGCCAGCTCACCACCAGCAGTGCAGTACGAGCAGTACTTC
-,TRBJ2-7,TRBV3-1,TRBD2,CASSQETSGLTYEQYF,TGTGCCAGCAGCCAAGAAACTAGCGGGCTTACCTACGAGCAGTACTTC
-,TRBJ2-7,TRBV20-1,-,CSARAFRLPSYEQYF,TGCAGTGCTAGAGCTTTTAGACTCCCTTCCTACGAGCAGTACTTC
-,TRBJ2-1,TRBV7-3,TRBD2,CASRRLAGGPLGNEQFF,TGTGCCAGCAGGAGACTAGCGGGGGGGCCCTTAGGCAATGAGCAGTTCTTC
many,TRBJ2-4,TRBV7-6,-,CASSLEPGSAQLAKNIQYF,TGTGCCAGCAGCTTAGAGCCGGGCTCAGCACAACTAGCCAAAAACATTCAGTACTTC
-,TRBJ2-2,TRBV6-1,TRBD2,CASRRRLAGGEVFAGELFF,TGTGCCAGCAGGAGAAGACTAGCGGGAGGGGAGGTCTTCGCCGGGGAGCTGTTTTTT
-,TRBJ2-3,TRBV12-3/TRBV12-4,-,CAITVSTDTQYF,TGTGCCATAACTGTGAGCACAGATACGCAGTATTTT
few,TRBJ1-2,TRBV12-3/TRBV12-4,-,CASSSPPLGYTF,TGTGCCAGCAGTTCCCCCCCCCTTGGCTACACCTTC
many,TRBJ2-1,TRBV29-1,TRBD2,CSPRVAGENNEQFF,TGCAGCCCCCGGGTAGCGGGGGAGAACAATGAGCAGTTCTTC
-,TRBJ2-3,TRBV28,TRBD2,CASSSPAGETDTQYF,TGTGCCAGCAGCTCCCCAGCGGGAGAAACAGATACGCAGTATTTT
once,TRBJ2-7,TRBV7-2,-,CASSLGVAPTYEQYF,TGTGCCAGCAGCTTGGGGGTAGCCCCCACCTACGAGCAGTACTTC
-,TRBJ2-3,TRBV25-1,-,CASSEYRQGPDTQYF,TGTGCCAGCAGTGAATACAGGCAGGGCCCAGATACGCAGTATTTT
once,TRBJ2-7,TRBV20-1,-,CSAYSSNYEQYF,TGCAGTGCTTATAGTTCAAACTACGAGCAGTACTTC
many,TRBJ2-5,TRBV4-1,TRBD2,CASSSSGGPQETQYF,TGCGCCAGCAGCTCTAGCGGGGGGCCTCAAGAGACCCAGTACTTC
-,TRBJ2-7,TRBV24-1,-,CATSDKMDSPVDERYF,TGTGCCACCAGTGACAAGATGGACTCACCCGTGGACGAGCGGTACTTC
-,TRBJ2-6,TRBV7-3,TRBD1,CASSLYGTGGRSGANVLTF,TGTGCCAGCAGCTTATATGGGACAGGGGGTAGATCTGGGGCCAACGTCCTGACTTTC
-,TRBJ1-5,TRBV20-1,TRBD1,CSALEGASNQPQHF,TGCAGTGCCCTAGAGGGGGCAAGCAATCAGCCCCAGCATTTT
-,TRBJ1-6,TRBV5-1,TRBD1,CASSLDSGTVGHYNSPLHF,TGCGCCAGCAGCTTGGATTCCGGGACAGTGGGGCACTATAATTCACCCCTCCACTTT
-,TRBJ2-1,TRBV6-2/TRBV6-3,TRBD2,CASSYGTSSYNEQFF,TGTGCCAGCAGTTACGGGACTAGCAGCTACAATGAGCAGTTCTTC
-,TRBJ2-1,TRBV20-1,TRBD2,CSALAGGVVNEQFF,TGCAGTGCCCTAGCGGGAGGAGTCGTCAATGAGCAGTTCTTC
many,TRBJ2-3,TRBV7-3,-,CASSLSATDTQYF,TGTGCCAGCAGTTTATCGGCTACAGATACGCAGTATTTT
few,TRBJ1-5,TRBV18,-,CASSGQGYNQPQHF,TGTGCCAGCTCAGGGCAGGGATACAATCAGCCCCAGCATTTT
few,TRBJ1-5,TRBV2,TRBD1,CASRKGQGPKPQHF,TGTGCCAGCAGAAAGGGACAGGGTCCTAAGCCCCAGCATTTT
-,TRBJ2-3,TRBV11-3,-,CASSSGIPDTQYF,TGTGCCAGCAGCTCGGGAATCCCAGATACGCAGTATTTT
few,TRBJ1-2,TRBV28,TRBD1,CASIFGNQGAKGYTF,TGTGCCAGCATTTTTGGGAACCAGGGGGCAAAGGGCTACACCTTC
-,TRBJ2-7,TRBV2,-,CASSLPLGAHYEQYF,TGTGCCAGCAGCCTACCCCTGGGGGCCCACTACGAGCAGTACTTC
few,TRBJ2-4,TRBV2,-,CASTGLGNIQYF,TGTGCCAGCACAGGGCTGGGAAACATTCAGTACTTC
few,TRBJ2-7,TRBV28,-,CASSTTGMRAYEQYF,TGTGCCAGCAGTACCACAGGGATGAGGGCTTACGAGCAGTACTTC
few,TRBJ1-1,TRBV5-1,TRBD1,CASSSIGQENTEAFF,TGCGCCAGCAGTTCTATCGGACAGGAGAACACTGAAGCTTTCTTT
-,TRBJ2-7,TRBV6-2/TRBV6-3,-,CASSWDWSSDEQYF,TGTGCCAGCAGCTGGGACTGGTCGAGTGACGAGCAGTACTTC
once,TRBJ2-1,TRBV7-9,TRBD1,CASSLTRDRGANEQFF,TGTGCCAGCAGCTTAACCAGGGACAGGGGTGCCAATGAGCAGTTCTTC
-,TRBJ2-1,TRBV11-2,-,CASAPGRTYNEQFF,TGTGCCAGCGCCCCTGGTCGAACCTACAATGAGCAGTTCTTC
-,TRBJ1-2,TRBV28,-,CASSSGEVSGYTF,TGTGCCAGCAGTTCGGGGGAAGTCAGTGGCTACACCTTC
-,TRBJ2-1,TRBV7-2,-,CASGGAIIIEQFF,TGTGCCAGCGGGGGGGCAATAATTATTGAGCAGTTCTTC
-,TRBJ1-2,TRBV29-1,-,CSVEGVPGVYGYTF,TGCAGCGTTGAAGGGGTACCCGGGGTCTATGGCTACACCTTC
few,TRBJ1-6,TRBV27,TRBD1,CASSSPGQGSGYSPLHF,TGTGCCAGCAGTTCCCCGGGACAGGGTAGTGGGTATTCACCCCTCCACTTT